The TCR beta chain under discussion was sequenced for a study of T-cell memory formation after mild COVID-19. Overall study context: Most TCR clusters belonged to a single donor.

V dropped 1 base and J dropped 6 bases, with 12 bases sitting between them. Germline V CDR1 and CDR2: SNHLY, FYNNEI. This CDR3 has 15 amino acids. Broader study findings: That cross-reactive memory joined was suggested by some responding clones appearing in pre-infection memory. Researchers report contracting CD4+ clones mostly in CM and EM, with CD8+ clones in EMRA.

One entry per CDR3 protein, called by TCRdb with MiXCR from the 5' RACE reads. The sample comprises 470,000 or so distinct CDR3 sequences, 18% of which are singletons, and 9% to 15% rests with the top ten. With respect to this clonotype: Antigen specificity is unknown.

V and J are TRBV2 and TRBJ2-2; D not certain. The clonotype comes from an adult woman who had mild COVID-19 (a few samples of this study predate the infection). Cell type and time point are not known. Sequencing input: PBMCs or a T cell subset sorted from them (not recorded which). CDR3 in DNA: TGTGCCAGCAGTGAAGAAAACACGGGTGCCGGGGAGCTGTTTTTT. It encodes CASSEENTGAGELFF.